These 10 T cell receptor beta chains came from one sample sequenced in a study of OX40 agonist ivuxolimab in advanced cancers. Sequenced by immunoSEQ multiplex PCR; TCRdb stores in-frame clones only, minus some. The table has about 85,000 clones, about 86% seen once. This specimen was CD4+ or CD8+ T cells sorted from blood, taken in a trial of the OX40 agonist ivuxolimab. Source of these receptors: an adult with an advanced solid tumor such as melanoma, head and neck, liver or kidney cancer.

V and J are TRBV5-8 and TRBJ1-1; D call uncertain. This CDR3 is built from 14 residues. Germline lookup yields CDR1 SGHTS and CDR2 YDEGEE. The V end was cut by 4 bases, the J end by 1 base, with 11 bases between. The CDR3 nucleotides read TGTGCCAGCAGCCCCTTTGCTGGGAACACTGAAGCTTTCTTT. As protein: CASSPFAGNTEAFF.

In its sample, this clone was seen once. The V gene is TRBV19, the J gene TRBJ2-1; 8 nucleotides align to TRBD1. Germline lookup yields CDR1 LNHDA and CDR2 SQIVND (reference sequence). CDR3 length equals 15 residues. V trimming: 3 bases; J trimming: 7 bases; junction bases outside the gene matches: 8. In nucleotides, the CDR3 is TGTGCCAGTAGTATTCGCAGGGGGCCAGCGAATGAGCAGTTCTTC. As protein: CASSIRRGPANEQFF.

The chain employs TRBV28 and TRBJ1-4; 9 positions match TRBD1. Germline values: CDR1 MDHEN, CDR2 SYDVKM. The CDR3 extends over 15 amino acids. The V segment lost 4 bases and the J segment 8 bases; nucleotides outside the gene matches: 8. CDR3 amino acids: CASSSPGTGREKLFF. The CDR3 DNA reads as TGTGCCAGCAGTTCGCCCGGGACAGGGAGGGAAAAACTGTTTTTT.

The rearrangement links TRBV28 to TRBJ2-3, with 8 bases identical to TRBD2. This CDR3 is 14 amino acids long. Per the germline V gene, CDR1 is MDHEN and CDR2 is SYDVKM. The chain's CDR3 is CATTASGLRDTQYF. The CDR3 coding sequence is TGTGCAACGACGGCTAGCGGGCTTCGAGATACGCAGTATTTT.

This clone showed up just once. This chain joins TRBV19 and TRBJ1-1; no reliable D call. The CDR3 has 14 residues. Germline V gene lookup returns CDR1 LNHDA and CDR2 SQIVND (reference sequence). V gave up 10 bases and J gave up 3 bases, with 18 bases separating them. This CDR3 reads CATGRPWRDTEAFF. The DNA for the CDR3 is TGTGCCACTGGACGTCCTTGGAGGGACACTGAAGCTTTCTTT. The full variable domain, rest sourced from reference TRBV19 and TRBJ1-1, is DGGITQSPKYLFRKEGQNVTLSCEQNLNHDAMYWYRQDPGQGLRLIYYSQIVNDFQKGDIAEGYSVSREKKESFPLTVTSAQKNPTAFYLCATGRPWRDTEAFFGQGTRLTVV.

The gene calls are TRBV18 and TRBJ1-1; TRBD1 might be the D (5 bases). In germline, CDR1 is KGHSH, CDR2 LQKENI. This CDR3 region has 14 residues. V was pared by 0 bases and J by 3 bases, with 8 bases between. CDR3 loop: CASSPPVGDTEAFF. DNA for the CDR3: TGTGCCAGCTCACCACCGGTAGGGGACACTGAAGCTTTCTTT.

The chain employs TRBV6-1 and TRBJ1-1, with 7 bases that match TRBD1. J lost 5 bases, V lost 6 bases, and 6 bases had no gene match. Germline V gives CDR1 MNHNS, CDR2 SASEGT. The CDR3 has 13 amino acids. The CDR3 protein is CASRSSGGTEAFF. The CDR3 DNA reads as TGTGCCAGCAGGTCATCAGGGGGGACTGAAGCTTTCTTT.

This clone has a handful of counts. The rearrangement uses TRBV19 and TRBJ1-2, with 7 bases aligning to TRBD1. The V gene end was trimmed by 5 bases and the J gene end by 4 bases; junction bases not matched to a gene: 4. This CDR3 spans 13 amino acids. Germline CDR1 LNHDA, CDR2 SQIVND (reference sequence). The DNA of the CDR3 is TGTGCCAGTAGTCCTACAGGGGCCTATGGCTACACCTTC. Protein sequence: CASSPTGAYGYTF.

The V call is TRBV2, the J call TRBJ1-1, with 7 bases matching TRBD1. J gave up 0 bases and V 10 bases, and 5 bases lay outside the gene matches. The CDR3 loop spans 13 amino acids. Germline CDR1 reads SNHLY; CDR2 reads FYNNEI. The CDR3 DNA sequence: TGTGCCATGCCGGGACAGATGAACACTGAAGCTTTCTTT. The encoded protein is CAMPGQMNTEAFF.

The chain combines TRBV29-1 with TRBJ2-2, with D unresolved. This CDR3 region has 13 residues. Germline V lookup: CDR1 SQVTM, CDR2 ANQGSEA. Trimming removed 7 bases from V and 3 bases from J, with 12 bases in between. The CDR3 nucleotides read TGCAGCGGTGGTGGTTGGGACACCGGGGAGCTGTTTTTT. Residues: CSGGGWDTGELFF.